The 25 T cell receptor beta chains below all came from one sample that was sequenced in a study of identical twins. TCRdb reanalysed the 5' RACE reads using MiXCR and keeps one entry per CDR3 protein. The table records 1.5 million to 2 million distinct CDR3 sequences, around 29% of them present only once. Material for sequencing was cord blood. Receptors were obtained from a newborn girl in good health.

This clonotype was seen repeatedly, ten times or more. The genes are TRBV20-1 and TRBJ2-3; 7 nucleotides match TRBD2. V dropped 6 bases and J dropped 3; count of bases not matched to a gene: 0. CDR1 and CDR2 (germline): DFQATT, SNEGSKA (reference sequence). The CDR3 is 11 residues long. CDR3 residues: CSAGGTDTQYF. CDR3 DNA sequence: TGCAGTGCGGGAGGGACAGATACGCAGTATTTT.

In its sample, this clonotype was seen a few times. CDR3 amino acids: CAISESGWPSYEQYF. The CDR3 nucleotides are TGTGCCATCAGTGAGTCTGGCTGGCCATCCTACGAGCAGTACTTC. The rearrangement links TRBV10-3 to TRBJ2-7; D gene uncertain. Per germline, CDR1 ENHRY and CDR2 SYGVKD. This CDR3 is built from 15 residues. V lost 0 bases to trimming and J lost 1 base, with 10 bases between them.

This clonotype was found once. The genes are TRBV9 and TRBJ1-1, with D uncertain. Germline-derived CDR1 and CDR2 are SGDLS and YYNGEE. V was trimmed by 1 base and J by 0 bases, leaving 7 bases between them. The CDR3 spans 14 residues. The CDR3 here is CASSVKAMNTEAFF. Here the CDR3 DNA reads TGTGCCAGCAGCGTAAAGGCCATGAACACTGAAGCTTTCTTT.

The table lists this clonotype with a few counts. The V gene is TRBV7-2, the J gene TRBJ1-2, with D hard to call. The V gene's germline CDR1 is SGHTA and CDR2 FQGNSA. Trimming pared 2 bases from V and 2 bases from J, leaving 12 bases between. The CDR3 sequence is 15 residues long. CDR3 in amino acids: CASSLRISPNYGYTF. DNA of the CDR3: TGTGCCAGCAGCTTAAGGATTTCGCCGAACTATGGCTACACCTTC.

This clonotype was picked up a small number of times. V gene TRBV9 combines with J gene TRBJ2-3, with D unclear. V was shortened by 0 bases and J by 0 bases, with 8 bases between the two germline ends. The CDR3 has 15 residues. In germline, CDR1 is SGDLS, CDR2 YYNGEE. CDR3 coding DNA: TGTGCCAGCAGCGTAGTAGCTAGAAGCACAGATACGCAGTATTTT. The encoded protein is CASSVVARSTDTQYF. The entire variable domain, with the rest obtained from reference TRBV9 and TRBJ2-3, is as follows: DSGVTQTPKHLITATGQRVTLRCSPRSGDLSVYWYQQSLDQGLQFLIQYYNGEERAKGNILERFSAQQFPDLHSELNLSSLELGDSALYFCASSVVARSTDTQYFGPGTRLTVL.

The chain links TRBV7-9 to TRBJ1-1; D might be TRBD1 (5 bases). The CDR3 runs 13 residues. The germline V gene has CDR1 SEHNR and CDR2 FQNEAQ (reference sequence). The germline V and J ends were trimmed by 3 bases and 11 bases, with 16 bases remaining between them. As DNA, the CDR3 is TGTGCCAGCAGCTTTGGGGCCCTTGGGGAGGCTTTCTTT. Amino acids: CASSFGALGEAFF.

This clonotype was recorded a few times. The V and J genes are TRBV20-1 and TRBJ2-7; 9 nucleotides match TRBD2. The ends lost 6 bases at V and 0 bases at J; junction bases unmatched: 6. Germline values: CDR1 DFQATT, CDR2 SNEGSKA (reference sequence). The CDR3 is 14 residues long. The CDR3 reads CSADSGRSSYEQYF. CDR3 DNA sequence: TGCAGTGCCGATAGCGGGAGAAGCTCCTACGAGCAGTACTTC.

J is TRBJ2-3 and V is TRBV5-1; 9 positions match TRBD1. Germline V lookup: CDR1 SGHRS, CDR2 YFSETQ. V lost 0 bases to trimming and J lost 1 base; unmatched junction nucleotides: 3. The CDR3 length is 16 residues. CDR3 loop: CASSLERDRGTDTQYF. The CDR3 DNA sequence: TGCGCCAGCAGCTTGGAACGGGACAGGGGCACAGATACGCAGTATTTT.

DNA for the CDR3: TGTGCCAGCAGCAAAAGTAGGGACGGACAGGGCAATCAGCCCCAGCATTTT. This codes for CASSKSRDGQGNQPQHF. This chain joins TRBV21-1 and TRBJ1-5; TRBD1, the D gene given by the table, was not confirmed from the DNA. TRBV21-1 corresponds to a pseudogene. The CDR3 contains 17 residues.

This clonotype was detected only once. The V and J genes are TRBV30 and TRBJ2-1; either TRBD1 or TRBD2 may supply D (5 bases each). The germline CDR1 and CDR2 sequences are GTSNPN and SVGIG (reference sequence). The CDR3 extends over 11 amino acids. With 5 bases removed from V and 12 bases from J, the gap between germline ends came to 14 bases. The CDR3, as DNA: TGTGCCTGGTCCTCAGGGAGCATGCAGTTCTTC. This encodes CAWSSGSMQFF.

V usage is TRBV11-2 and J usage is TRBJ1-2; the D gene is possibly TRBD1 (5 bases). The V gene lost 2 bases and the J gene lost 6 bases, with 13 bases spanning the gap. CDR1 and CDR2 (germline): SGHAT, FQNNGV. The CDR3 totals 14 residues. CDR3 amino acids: CASSLPPGKNGYTF. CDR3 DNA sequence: TGTGCCAGCAGCTTACCCCCAGGGAAAAATGGCTACACCTTC.

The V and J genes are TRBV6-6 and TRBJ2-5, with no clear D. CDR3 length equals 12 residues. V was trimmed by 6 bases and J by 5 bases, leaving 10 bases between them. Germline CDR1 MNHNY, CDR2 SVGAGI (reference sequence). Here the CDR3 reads CASRPARETQYF. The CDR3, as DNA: TGTGCCAGCAGGCCCGCCCGGGAGACCCAGTACTTC.

The CDR3, as DNA: TGCAGTGCTAGAGAGGGGCGGGGGGCCAATGAGCAGTTCTTC. Translation gives CSAREGRGANEQFF. This rearrangement joins TRBV20-1 to TRBJ2-1, with 8 bases identical to TRBD2. CDR1 and CDR2 (germline): DFQATT, SNEGSKA (reference sequence). The CDR3 is 14 amino acids. The junction had 4 bases not matched to a gene; V was cut back by 0 bases and J by 6 bases.

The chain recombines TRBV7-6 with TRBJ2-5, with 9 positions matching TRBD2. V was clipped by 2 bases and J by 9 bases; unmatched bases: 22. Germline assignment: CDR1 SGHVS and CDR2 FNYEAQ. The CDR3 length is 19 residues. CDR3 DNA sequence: TGTGCCAGCAGCTTAACCTGGAAGAAGGGACTAGCTCATCGTGGGGCCCAGTACTTC. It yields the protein CASSLTWKKGLAHRGAQYF.

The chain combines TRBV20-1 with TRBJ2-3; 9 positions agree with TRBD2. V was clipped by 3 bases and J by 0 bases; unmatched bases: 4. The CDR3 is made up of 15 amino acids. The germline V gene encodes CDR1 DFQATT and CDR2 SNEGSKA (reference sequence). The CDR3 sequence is CSARSSGGSTDTQYF. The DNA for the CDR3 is TGCAGTGCTAGGTCCAGCGGGGGGAGCACAGATACGCAGTATTTT.

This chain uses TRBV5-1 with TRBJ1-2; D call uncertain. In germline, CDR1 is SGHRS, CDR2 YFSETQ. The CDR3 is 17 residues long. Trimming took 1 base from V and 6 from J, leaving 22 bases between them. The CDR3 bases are TGCGCCAGCAGCTTGAGCGGCCTAGACTATCAAACGGATGGCTACACCTTC. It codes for CASSLSGLDYQTDGYTF.

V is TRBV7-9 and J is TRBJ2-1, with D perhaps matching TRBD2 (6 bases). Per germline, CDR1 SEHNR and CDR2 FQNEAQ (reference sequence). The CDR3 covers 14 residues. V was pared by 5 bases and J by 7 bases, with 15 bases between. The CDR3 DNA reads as TGTGCCAGCAGCCGACGCGGGGTGGAGAATGAGCAGTTCTTC. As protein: CASSRRGVENEQFF.

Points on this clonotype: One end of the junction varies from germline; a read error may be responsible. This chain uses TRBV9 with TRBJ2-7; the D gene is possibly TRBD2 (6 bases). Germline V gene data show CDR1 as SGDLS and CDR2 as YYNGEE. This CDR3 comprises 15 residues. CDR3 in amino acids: CASSVATSIRREQYF. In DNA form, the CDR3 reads TGCGCCAGCAGCGTAGCAACTAGCATACGGAGGGAGCAGTACTTC.

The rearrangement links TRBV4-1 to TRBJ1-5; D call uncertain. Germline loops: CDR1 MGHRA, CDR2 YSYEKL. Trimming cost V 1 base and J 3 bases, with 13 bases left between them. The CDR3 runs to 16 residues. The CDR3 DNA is TGCGCCAGCAGCCAAGTATTGATTGTCCCCAATCAGCCCCAGCATTTT. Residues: CASSQVLIVPNQPQHF.

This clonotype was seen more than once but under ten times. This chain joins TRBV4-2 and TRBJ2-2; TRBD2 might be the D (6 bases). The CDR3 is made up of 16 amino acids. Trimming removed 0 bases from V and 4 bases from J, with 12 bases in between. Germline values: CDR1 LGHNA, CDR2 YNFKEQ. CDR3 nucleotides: TGTGCCAGCAGCCAAGATCCGGGAGCCCCCACCGGGGAGCTGTTTTTT. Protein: CASSQDPGAPTGELFF.

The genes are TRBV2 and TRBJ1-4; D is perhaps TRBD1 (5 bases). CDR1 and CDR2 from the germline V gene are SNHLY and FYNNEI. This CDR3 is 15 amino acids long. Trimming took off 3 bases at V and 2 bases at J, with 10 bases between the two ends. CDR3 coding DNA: TGTGCCAGCAGTGACGCAGGGAGGACTAATGAAAAACTGTTTTTT. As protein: CASSDAGRTNEKLFF.

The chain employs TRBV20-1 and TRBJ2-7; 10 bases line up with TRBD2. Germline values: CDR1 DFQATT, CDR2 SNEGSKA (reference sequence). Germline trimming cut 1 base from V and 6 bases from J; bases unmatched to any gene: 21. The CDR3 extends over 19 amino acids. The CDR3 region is CSARGGEGLAEIISLEQYF. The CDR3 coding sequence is TGCAGTGCTAGAGGGGGGGAAGGACTAGCGGAGATAATATCTCTCGAGCAGTACTTC.

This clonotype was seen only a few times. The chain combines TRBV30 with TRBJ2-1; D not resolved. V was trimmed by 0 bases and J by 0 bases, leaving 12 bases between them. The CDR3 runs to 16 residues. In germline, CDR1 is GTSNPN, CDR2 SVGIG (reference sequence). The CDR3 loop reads CAWSVLSSYSYNEQFF. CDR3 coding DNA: TGTGCCTGGAGTGTACTGAGCAGCTACTCCTACAATGAGCAGTTCTTC.

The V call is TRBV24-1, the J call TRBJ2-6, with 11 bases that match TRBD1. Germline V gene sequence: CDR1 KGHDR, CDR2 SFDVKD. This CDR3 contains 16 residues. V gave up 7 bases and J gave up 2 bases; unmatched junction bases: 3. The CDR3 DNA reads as TGTGCCACCAGGCCGGGACAGGGGGCTGGGGCCAACGTCCTGACTTTC. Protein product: CATRPGQGAGANVLTF.

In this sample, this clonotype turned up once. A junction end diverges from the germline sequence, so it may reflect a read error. CDR3 DNA: TGTGCTAGCAGTTATGACCGGGAGCAGTTCTTC. Its translation: CASSYDREQFF. The J gene is TRBJ2-1, the V gene TRBV6-1, with no clear D. Germline CDR1 is MNHNS and CDR2 is SASEGT. CDR3 length: 11 amino acids.